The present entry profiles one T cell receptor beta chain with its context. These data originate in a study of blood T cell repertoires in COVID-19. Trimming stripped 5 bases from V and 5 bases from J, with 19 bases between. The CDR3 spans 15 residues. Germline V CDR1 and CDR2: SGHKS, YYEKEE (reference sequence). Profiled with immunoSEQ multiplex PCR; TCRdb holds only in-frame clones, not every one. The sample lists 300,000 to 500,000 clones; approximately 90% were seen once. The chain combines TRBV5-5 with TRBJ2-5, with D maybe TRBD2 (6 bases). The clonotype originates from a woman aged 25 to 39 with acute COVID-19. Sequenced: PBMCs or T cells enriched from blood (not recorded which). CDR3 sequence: CASRPGPREEETQYF. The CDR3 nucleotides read TGTGCCAGCAGGCCCGGGCCAAGGGAGGAGGAGACCCAGTACTTC.